The 10 T cell receptor beta chains below come from one sample, sequenced in a study of Graves' ophthalmopathy and Graves' hyperthyroidism. Beta-chain TCR CDR3 regions were amplified from RNA transcripts. HTBI primers were used in a first-round RT-PCR, which preceded a second-round multiplex PCR. TCRdb re-analysed the multiplex PCR reads in MiXCR, keeping a single row per CDR3 protein. The data contain about 620,000 distinct CDR3 sequences, about 24% of them singletons. Source material: peripheral blood. The receptors derive from a young woman with stable Graves' hyperthyroidism. Some clones in this sample may be carry-over from other donors' samples.

This chain uses TRBV6-1 with TRBJ2-7; possibly TRBD2 for D (6 bases). This CDR3 is built from 14 residues. V was shortened by 2 bases and J by 5 bases, with 13 bases between the two germline ends. CDR1 MNHNS and CDR2 SASEGT come from the germline V gene. CDR3 DNA: TGTGCCAGCAGTGAAATGACTAGTACGGACGAGCAGTACTTC. Translation gives CASSEMTSTDEQYF.

Many counts were recorded for this clonotype. This chain joins TRBV12-3 or TRBV12-4 and TRBJ2-5, with 10 bases identical to TRBD2. V shed 4 bases, J shed 8 bases, and the junction held 4 bases outside the gene matches. The CDR3 is 13 amino acids. The CDR3 loop reads CASSWTSGPTQYF. In DNA, the CDR3 is TGTGCCAGCAGTTGGACTAGCGGCCCAACCCAGTACTTC.

This clonotype occurred many times. This chain connects TRBV20-1 to TRBJ2-5; a weak D match, TRBD2 (5 bases). This CDR3 is 15 amino acids long. CDR1 DFQATT and CDR2 SNEGSKA come from the germline V gene (reference sequence). Trimming removed 0 bases from V and 7 bases from J, with 18 bases in between. CDR3 protein: CSARDGGAPGPTQYF. The CDR3 DNA reads as TGCAGTGCTAGAGATGGAGGTGCCCCCGGCCCGACCCAGTACTTC.

This clonotype came up many times. J is TRBJ2-5 and V is TRBV7-2; 15 bases line up with TRBD2. The CDR3 covers 16 residues. J lost 7 bases, V lost 4 bases, and 7 bases had no gene match. Germline V lookup: CDR1 SGHTA, CDR2 FQGNSA. The CDR3 DNA follows: TGTGCCAGCAGCTACCCGGGACTAGCGGGAGGACGGACCCAGTACTTC. Translating gives CASSYPGLAGGRTQYF. Full variable domain (rest looked up from reference TRBV7-2 and TRBJ2-5): GAGVSQSPSNKVTEKGKDVELRCDPISGHTALYWYRQSLGQGLEFLIYFQGNSAPDKSGLPSDRFSAERTGGSVSTLTIQRTQQEDSAVYLCASSYPGLAGGRTQYFGPGTRLLVL.

This clonotype was seen repeatedly, ten times or more. This chain joins TRBV14 and TRBJ2-5; no firm D call. CDR1 and CDR2 from the germline V gene are SGHDN and FVKESK. There are 14 residues in the CDR3. Trimming removed 2 bases from V and 5 bases from J, with 12 bases in between. The CDR3 DNA reads TGTGCCAGCAGCCAAAATATGGCGCTGGAGACCCAGTACTTC. Its translation is CASSQNMALETQYF.

The chain employs TRBV7-9 and TRBJ1-1, with D unclear. V was clipped by 2 bases and J by 8 bases, with 15 bases between them. Germline CDR1 SEHNR, CDR2 FQNEAQ (reference sequence). The CDR3 runs to 14 residues. The CDR3 region has the DNA TGTGCCAGCAGCTTATTGACCGGACGCTTGGAAGCTTTCTTT. Protein sequence: CASSLLTGRLEAFF.

This clonotype was detected ten times or more. The V and J genes are TRBV27 and TRBJ2-7; D is unclear. Germline CDR1 reads MNHEY; CDR2 reads SMNVEV (reference sequence). The CDR3 has 14 amino acids. Between the trimmed V and J ends, which lost 6 bases and 7 bases, there was a span of 19 bases. CDR3 sequence: CASSGRLLLQEQYF. The DNA of the CDR3 is TGTGCCAGCAGCGGACGGCTCCTACTGCAAGAGCAGTACTTC.

This clonotype showed up many times. The CDR3 sequence is CASSLGPTLGGNQPQHF. The CDR3 DNA reads TGCGCCAGCAGCTTAGGACCTACTCTAGGCGGCAATCAGCCCCAGCATTTT. The genes are TRBV5-1 and TRBJ1-5, with unresolved D. Trimming took 2 bases from V and 2 from J, leaving 17 bases between them. Germline assignment: CDR1 SGHRS and CDR2 YFSETQ. This CDR3 is built from 17 residues.

This clonotype was counted at least ten times. This chain uses TRBV9 with TRBJ2-2; 11 bases fit TRBD2. The CDR3 covers 15 residues. Trimming cost V 6 bases and J 9 bases; bases outside gene matches: 10. The germline CDR1 and CDR2 sequences are SGDLS and YYNGEE. CDR3 sequence (DNA): TGTGCCAGCAACGAGGGGGGACTAGCGGAGAGGGAGCTGTTTTTT. Translating gives CASNEGGLAERELFF.

This clonotype came up a few times. CDR3 sequence: CASITGAEAFF. CDR3 DNA: TGTGCCAGCATCACAGGGGCTGAAGCTTTCTTT. The genes are TRBV6-1 and TRBJ1-1; TRBD1 aligns across 7 bases. Germline V gives CDR1 MNHNS, CDR2 SASEGT. The length of the CDR3 is 11 residues. J lost 6 bases, V lost 7 bases, and 2 bases had no gene match.